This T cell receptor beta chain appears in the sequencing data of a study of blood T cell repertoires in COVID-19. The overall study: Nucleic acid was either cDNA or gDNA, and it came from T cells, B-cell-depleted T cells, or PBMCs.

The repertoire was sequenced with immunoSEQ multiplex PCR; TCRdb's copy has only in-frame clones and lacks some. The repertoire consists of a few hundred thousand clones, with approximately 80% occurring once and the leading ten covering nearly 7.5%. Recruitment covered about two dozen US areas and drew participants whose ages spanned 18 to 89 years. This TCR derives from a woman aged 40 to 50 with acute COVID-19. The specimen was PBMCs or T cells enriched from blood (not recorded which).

For the CDR3, the DNA is TGTGCCAGCGGTACCGGGACAGGGTACACCGGGGAGCTGTTTTTT. It specifies CASGTGTGYTGELFF. V usage is TRBV19 and J usage is TRBJ2-2; 9 bases match TRBD1. The CDR3 is 15 amino acids. With 9 bases clipped from V and 3 bases from J, the junction kept 8 bases outside the gene matches. Germline V gene data show CDR1 as LNHDA and CDR2 as SQIVND (reference sequence).